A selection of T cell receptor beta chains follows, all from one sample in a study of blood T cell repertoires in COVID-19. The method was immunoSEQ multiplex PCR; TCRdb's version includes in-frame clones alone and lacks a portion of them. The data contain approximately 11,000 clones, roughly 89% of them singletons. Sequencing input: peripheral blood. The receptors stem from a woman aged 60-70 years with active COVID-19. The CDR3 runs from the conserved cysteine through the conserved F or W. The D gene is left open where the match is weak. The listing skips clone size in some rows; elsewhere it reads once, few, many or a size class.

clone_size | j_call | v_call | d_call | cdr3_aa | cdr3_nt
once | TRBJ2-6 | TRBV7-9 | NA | CASSLVGQSFLSGANVLTF | TGTGCCAGCAGCTTAGTGGGACAATCGTTCCTCTCTGGGGCCAACGTCCTGACTTTC
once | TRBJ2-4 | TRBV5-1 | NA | CASSLALDGLIAKNIQYF | TGCGCCAGCAGCTTGGCCCTGGACGGACTAATAGCCAAAAACATTCAGTACTTC
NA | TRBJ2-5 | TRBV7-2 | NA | CASSLMGRDQETQYF | TGTGCCAGCAGCTTAATGGGGAGAGACCAAGAGACCCAGTACTTC
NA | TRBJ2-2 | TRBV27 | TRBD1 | CASRIRDSLNTGELFF | TGTGCCAGCAGAATTAGGGACAGCTTGAACACCGGGGAGCTGTTTTTT
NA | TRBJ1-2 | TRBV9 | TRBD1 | CASSPRGGQGSYGYTF | TGTGCCAGCAGCCCCCGCGGGGGACAGGGCTCCTATGGCTACACCTTC
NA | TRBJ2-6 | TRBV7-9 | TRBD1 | CASSTGQGSSLSGANVLTF | TGTGCCAGCAGTACAGGACAGGGGAGTTCCCTCTCTGGGGCCAACGTCCTGACTTTC
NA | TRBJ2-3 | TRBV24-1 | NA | CATSDWNDRLGDTQYF | TGTGCCACCAGTGACTGGAATGACCGGCTCGGGGATACGCAGTATTTT
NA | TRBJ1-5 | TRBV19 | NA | CASRFGGRGGWNQPQHF | TGTGCCAGTAGATTCGGGGGGAGGGGAGGTTGGAATCAGCCCCAGCATTTT
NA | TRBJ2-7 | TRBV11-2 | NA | CASSSLGRSYEQYF | TGTGCCAGCAGCTCCCTTGGCAGGTCCTACGAGCAGTACTTC
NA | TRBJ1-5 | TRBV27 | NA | CASSSLPPNQPQHF | TGTGCCAGCAGTTCACTCCCGCCCAACCAGCCCCAGCATTTT
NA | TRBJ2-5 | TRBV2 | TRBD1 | CASSAGTGGVETQYF | TGTGCCAGCAGCGCCGGGACAGGGGGTGTAGAGACCCAGTACTTC
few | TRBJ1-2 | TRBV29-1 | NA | CSVGGLSADNYGYTF | TGCAGCGTTGGCGGTTTGAGTGCGGATAACTATGGCTACACCTTC
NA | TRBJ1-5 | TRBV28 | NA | CASSLAGATQNQPQHF | TGTGCCAGCAGTTTAGCGGGAGCCACCCAAAATCAGCCCCAGCATTTT
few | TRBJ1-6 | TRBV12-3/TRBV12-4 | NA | CASSSRVKYLHF | TGTGCCAGCAGTTCCAGGGTAAAGTACCTCCACTTT
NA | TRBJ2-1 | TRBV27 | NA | CASTDRYGEQFF | TGTGCCAGCACAGACAGGTATGGTGAGCAGTTCTTC
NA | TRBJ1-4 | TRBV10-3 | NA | CAISESMGRRNEKLFF | TGTGCCATCAGTGAGTCGATGGGGCGCCGGAATGAAAAACTGTTTTTT
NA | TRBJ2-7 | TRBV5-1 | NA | CASSLVVPRRRSYEQYF | TGCGCCAGCAGCTTGGTTGTCCCCCGGCGGAGATCCTACGAGCAGTACTTC
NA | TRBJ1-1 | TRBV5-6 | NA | CASSEWGRNTEAFF | TGTGCCAGCAGCGAGTGGGGCAGGAACACTGAAGCTTTCTTT
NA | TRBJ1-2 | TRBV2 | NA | CASSETGISLSNYGYTF | TGTGCCAGCAGTGAAACAGGGATCTCCCTTTCTAACTATGGCTACACCTTC
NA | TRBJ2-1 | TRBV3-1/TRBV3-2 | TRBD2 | CASSQDPGLAGGEQFF | TGTGCCAGCAGCCAAGACCCGGGACTAGCGGGAGGTGAGCAGTTCTTC
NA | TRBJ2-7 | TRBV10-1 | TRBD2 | CASSEFGWGGSVTYEQYF | TGCGCCAGCAGTGAATTCGGTTGGGGCGGGAGTGTGACCTACGAGCAGTACTTC
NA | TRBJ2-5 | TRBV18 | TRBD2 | CASSPEKGLAQETQYF | TGTGCCAGCTCACCCGAAAAAGGACTAGCTCAAGAGACCCAGTACTTC
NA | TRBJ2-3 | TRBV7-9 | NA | CASSYRSGNTDTQYF | TGTGCCAGCAGCTACCGTAGCGGAAACACAGATACGCAGTATTTT
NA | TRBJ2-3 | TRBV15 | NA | CATSRFGTDTQYF | TGTGCCACCAGCAGGTTCGGCACAGATACGCAGTATTTT
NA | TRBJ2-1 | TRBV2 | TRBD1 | CASSVQGAGNEQFF | TGTGCCAGCAGTGTACAGGGGGCGGGGAATGAGCAGTTCTTC
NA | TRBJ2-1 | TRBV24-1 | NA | CATSERDSDNEQFF | TGTGCCACCAGTGAGCGGGACTCGGACAATGAGCAGTTCTTC
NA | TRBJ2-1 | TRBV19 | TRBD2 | CASTLGPSGYNEQFF | TGTGCCAGTACCCTAGGGCCTAGCGGCTACAATGAGCAGTTCTTC
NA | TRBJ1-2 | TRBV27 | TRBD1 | CASGSLFSRAGGFGGYTF | TGTGCCAGCGGATCCCTTTTTTCTCGGGCAGGGGGCTTCGGTGGCTACACCTTC
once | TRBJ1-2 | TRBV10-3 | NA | CAISDQNGRSYGYTF | TGTGCCATCAGTGATCAAAACGGCAGGTCGTATGGCTACACCTTC
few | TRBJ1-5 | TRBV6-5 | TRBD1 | CASSWAGGYNQPQHF | TGTGCCAGCAGTTGGGCAGGGGGATATAATCAGCCCCAGCATTTT
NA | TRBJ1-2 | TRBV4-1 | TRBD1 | CASSQHSDRDFNGYTF | TGCGCCAGCAGCCAACACAGCGACAGGGACTTCAATGGCTACACCTTC
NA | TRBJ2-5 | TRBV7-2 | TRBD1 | CASSPGTVRETQYF | TGTGCCAGCAGCCCCGGGACAGTACGAGAGACCCAGTACTTC
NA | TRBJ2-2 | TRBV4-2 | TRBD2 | CASRQQELAGGAGELFF | TGTGCCAGCAGACAACAGGAGCTAGCGGGAGGGGCCGGGGAGCTGTTTTTT